This TCR beta chain was found in a study of blood T cell repertoires in COVID-19. CDR1 MNHEY and CDR2 SMNVEV come from the germline V gene (reference sequence). Trimming took 7 bases from V and 5 from J, leaving 23 bases between them. The CDR3 spans 16 residues. Generated by immunoSEQ multiplex PCR, the TCRdb table keeps only in-frame clones and is missing some. The sample lists around 620,000 clones, 75% to 90% occurring once. This clone was found a few times. The genes are TRBV27 and TRBJ1-2, with D perhaps matching TRBD1 (5 bases). The TCR originated in a woman aged 18-30 years with acute or convalescent COVID-19. Sequenced: peripheral blood. This CDR3 reads CASKKSGSDSDYGYTF. In DNA form, the CDR3 reads TGTGCCAGCAAAAAGAGTGGGTCAGACAGTGATTATGGCTACACCTTC.